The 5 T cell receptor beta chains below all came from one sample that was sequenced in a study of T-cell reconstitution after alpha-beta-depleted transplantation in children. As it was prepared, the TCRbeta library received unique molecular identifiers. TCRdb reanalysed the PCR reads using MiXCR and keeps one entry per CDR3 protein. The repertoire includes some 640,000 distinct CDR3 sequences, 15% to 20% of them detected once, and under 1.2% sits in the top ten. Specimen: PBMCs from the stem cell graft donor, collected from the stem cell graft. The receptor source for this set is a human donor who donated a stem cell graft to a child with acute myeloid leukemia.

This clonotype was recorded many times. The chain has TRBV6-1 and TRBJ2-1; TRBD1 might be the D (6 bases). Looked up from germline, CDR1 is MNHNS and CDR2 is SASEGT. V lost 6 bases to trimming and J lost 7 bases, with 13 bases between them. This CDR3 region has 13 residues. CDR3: CASSRTVDNEQFF. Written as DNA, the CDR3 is TGTGCCAGCAGCCGGACAGTTGATAATGAGCAGTTCTTC.

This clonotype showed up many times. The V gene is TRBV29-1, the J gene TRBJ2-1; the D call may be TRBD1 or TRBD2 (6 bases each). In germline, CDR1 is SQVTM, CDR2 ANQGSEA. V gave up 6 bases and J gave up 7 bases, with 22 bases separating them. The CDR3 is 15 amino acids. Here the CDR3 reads CSVGTLGGRENEQFF. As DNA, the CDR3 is TGCAGCGTGGGGACTCTCGGGGGCAGAGAAAATGAGCAGTTCTTC.

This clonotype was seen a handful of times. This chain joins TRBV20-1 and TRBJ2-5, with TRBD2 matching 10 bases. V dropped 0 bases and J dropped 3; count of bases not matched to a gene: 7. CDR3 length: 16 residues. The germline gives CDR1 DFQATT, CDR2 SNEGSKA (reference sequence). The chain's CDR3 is CSARDLAGVTEETQYF. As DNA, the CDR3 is TGCAGTGCTAGAGACCTAGCGGGGGTCACCGAAGAGACCCAGTACTTC.

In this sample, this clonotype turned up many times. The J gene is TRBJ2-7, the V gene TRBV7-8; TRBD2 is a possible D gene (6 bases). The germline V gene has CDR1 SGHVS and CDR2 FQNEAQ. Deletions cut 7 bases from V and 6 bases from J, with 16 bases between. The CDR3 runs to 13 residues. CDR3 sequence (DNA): TGTGCCAGCATGGAGGGAATGATCGCCGAGCAGTACTTC. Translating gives CASMEGMIAEQYF.

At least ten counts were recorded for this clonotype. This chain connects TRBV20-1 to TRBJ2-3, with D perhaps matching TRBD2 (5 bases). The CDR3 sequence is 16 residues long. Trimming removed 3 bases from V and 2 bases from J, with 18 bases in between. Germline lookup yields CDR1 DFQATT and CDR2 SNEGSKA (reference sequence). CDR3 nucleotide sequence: TGCAGTGCTAGGGCACTTCCTAGCTCAATCACAGATACGCAGTATTTT. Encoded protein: CSARALPSSITDTQYF.